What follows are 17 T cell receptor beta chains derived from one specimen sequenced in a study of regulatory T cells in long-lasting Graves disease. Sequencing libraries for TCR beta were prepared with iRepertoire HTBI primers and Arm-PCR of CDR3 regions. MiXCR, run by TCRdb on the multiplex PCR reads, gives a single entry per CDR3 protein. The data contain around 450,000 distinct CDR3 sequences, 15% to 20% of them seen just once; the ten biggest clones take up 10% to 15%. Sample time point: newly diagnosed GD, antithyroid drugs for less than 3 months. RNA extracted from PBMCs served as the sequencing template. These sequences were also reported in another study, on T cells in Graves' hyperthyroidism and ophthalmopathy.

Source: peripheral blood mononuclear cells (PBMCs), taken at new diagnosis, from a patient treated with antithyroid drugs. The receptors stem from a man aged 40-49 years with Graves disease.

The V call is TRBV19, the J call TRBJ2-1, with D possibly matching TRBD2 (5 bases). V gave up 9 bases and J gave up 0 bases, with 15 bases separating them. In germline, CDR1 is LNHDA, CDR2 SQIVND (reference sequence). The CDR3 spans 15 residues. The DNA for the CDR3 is TGTGCCAGCCTACAGCGAGGGAGCTCCTACAATGAGCAGTTCTTC. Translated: CASLQRGSSYNEQFF.

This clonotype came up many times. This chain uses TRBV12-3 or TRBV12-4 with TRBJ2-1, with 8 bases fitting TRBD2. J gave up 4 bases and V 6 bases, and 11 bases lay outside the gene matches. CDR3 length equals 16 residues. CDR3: CASRPSGTSVYNEQFF. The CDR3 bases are TGTGCCAGCAGACCGTCCGGGACTAGTGTATACAATGAGCAGTTCTTC.

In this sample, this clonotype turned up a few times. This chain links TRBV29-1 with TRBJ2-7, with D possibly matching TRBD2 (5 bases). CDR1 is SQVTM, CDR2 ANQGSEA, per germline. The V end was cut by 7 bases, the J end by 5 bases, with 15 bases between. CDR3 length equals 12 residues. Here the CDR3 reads CSARRAPNEQYF. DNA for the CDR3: TGCAGCGCGCGGCGGGCTCCTAACGAGCAGTACTTC.

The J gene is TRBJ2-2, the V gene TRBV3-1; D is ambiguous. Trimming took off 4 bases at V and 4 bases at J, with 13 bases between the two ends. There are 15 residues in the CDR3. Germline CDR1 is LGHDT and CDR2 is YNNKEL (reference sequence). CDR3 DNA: TGTGCCAGCAGCCCAACCGACTCTACCACCGGGGAGCTGTTTTTT. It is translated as CASSPTDSTTGELFF.

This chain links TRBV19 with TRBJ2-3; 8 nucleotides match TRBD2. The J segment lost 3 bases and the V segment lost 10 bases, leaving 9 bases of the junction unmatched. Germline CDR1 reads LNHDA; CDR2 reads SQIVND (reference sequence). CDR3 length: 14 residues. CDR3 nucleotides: TGTGCCAATAGACCTTCTAGCGGGACAGATACGCAGTATTTT. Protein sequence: CANRPSSGTDTQYF.

CDR3 in DNA: TGTGCCAGCACCCGGGTCTTGGGGCAGCCCCAGCATTTT. Translated: CASTRVLGQPQHF. V is TRBV6-1 and J is TRBJ1-5; no clear D gene. The CDR3 runs 13 residues. Per germline, CDR1 MNHNS and CDR2 SASEGT. V was trimmed by 7 bases and J by 7 bases, leaving 14 bases between them.

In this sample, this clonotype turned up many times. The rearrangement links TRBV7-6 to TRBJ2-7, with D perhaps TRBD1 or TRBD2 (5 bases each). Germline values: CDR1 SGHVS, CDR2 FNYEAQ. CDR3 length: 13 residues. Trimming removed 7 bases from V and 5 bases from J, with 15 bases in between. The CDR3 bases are TGTGCCAGCACCTCGGGGCCTGGCGACGAGCAGTACTTC. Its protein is CASTSGPGDEQYF.

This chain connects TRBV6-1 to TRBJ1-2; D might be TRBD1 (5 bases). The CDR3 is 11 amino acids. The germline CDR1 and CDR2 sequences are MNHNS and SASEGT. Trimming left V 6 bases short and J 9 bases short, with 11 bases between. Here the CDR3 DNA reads TGTGCCAGCAGGCAGGGAGGAAGCTACACCTTC. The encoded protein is CASRQGGSYTF.

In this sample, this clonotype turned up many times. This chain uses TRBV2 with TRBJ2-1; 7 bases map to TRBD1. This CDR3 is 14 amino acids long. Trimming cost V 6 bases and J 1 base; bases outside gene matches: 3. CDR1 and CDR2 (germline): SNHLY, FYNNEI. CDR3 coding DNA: TGTGCCAGCAGCGGGGACAGATCCTACAATGAGCAGTTCTTC. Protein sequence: CASSGDRSYNEQFF.

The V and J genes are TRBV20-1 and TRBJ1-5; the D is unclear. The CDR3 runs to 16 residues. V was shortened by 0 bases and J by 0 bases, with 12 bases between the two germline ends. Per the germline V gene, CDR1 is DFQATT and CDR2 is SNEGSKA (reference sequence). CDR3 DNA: TGCAGTGCTAGAGAGACAAAGGGCTTTAGCAATCAGCCCCAGCATTTT. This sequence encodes CSARETKGFSNQPQHF.

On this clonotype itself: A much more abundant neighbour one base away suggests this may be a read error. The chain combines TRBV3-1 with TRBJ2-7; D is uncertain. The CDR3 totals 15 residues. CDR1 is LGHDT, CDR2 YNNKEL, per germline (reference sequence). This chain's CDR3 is CASSQAPGPTYERYF. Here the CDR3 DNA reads TGTGCCAGCAGCCAAGCACCGGGCCCTACCTACGAGCGGTACTTC.

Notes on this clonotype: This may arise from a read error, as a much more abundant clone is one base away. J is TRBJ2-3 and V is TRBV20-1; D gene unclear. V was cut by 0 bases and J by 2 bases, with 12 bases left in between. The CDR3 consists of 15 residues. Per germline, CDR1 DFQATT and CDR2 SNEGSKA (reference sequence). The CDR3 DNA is TGCAGTGCTAGAGATTGGGGAAGGGACACAGATACGCAGTATTTT. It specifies CSARDWGRDTDTQYF.

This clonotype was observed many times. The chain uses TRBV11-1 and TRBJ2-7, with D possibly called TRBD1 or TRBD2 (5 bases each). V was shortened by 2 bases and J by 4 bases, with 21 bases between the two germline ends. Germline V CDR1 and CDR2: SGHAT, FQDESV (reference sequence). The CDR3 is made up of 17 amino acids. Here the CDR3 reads CASSLSGGWTAGYEQYF. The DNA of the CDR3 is TGTGCCAGCAGCTTATCTGGGGGTTGGACGGCCGGATACGAGCAGTACTTC.

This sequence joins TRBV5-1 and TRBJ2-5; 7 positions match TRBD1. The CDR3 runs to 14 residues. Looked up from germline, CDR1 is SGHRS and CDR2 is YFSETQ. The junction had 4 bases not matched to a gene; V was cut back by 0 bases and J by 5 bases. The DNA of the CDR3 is TGCGCCAGCAGCTTGGCGACAGGGAAGGAGACCCAGTACTTC. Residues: CASSLATGKETQYF. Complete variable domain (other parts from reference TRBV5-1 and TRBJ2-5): KAGVTQTPRYLIKTRGQQVTLSCSPISGHRSVSWYQQTPGQGLQFLFEYFSETQRNKGNFPGRFSGRQFSNSRSEMNVSTLELGDSALYLCASSLATGKETQYFGPGTRLLVL.

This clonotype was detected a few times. CDR3 sequence: CASSLNRVYGYTF. The DNA of the CDR3 is TGTGCCAGCAGCTTGAACAGGGTCTATGGCTACACCTTC. The rearrangement uses TRBV5-4 and TRBJ1-2; D might be TRBD1 (6 bases). Germline CDR1 is SGHNT and CDR2 is YYREEE (reference sequence). The ends were cut back, 1 base at V and 4 bases at J, with 8 bases in the middle. There are 13 residues in the CDR3.

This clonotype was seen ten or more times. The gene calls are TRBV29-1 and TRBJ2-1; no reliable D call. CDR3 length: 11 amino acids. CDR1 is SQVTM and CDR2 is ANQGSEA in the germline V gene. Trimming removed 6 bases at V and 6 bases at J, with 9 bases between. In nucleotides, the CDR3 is TGCAGCGTCCCAAGGCTCAATGAGCAGTTCTTC. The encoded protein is CSVPRLNEQFF.

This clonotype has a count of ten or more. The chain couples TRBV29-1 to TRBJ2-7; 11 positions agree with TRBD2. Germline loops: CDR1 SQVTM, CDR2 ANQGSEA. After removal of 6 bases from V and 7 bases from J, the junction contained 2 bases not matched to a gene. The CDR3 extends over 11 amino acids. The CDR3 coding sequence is TGCAGCGTGCGACTAGCGGGGGAGCAGTACTTC. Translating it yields CSVRLAGEQYF.